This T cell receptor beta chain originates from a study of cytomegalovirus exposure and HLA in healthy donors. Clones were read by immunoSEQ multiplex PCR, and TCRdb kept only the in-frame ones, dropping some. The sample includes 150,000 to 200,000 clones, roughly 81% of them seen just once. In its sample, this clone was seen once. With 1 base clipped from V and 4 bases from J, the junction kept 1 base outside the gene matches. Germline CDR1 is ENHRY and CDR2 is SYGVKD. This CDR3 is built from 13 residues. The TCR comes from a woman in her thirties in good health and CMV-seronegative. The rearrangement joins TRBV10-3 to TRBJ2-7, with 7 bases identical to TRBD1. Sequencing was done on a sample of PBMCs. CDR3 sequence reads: CAISEWTGYEQYF. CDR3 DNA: TGTGCCATCAGTGAGTGGACAGGATACGAGCAGTACTTC.